The sequence of this T cell receptor (beta chain) was determined in a study of blood T cell repertoires in COVID-19 (dated by TCRdb to about 2020). For the study in its entirety: Collaborator samples came from the United States, Italy and Spain and covered acute and convalescent phases of COVID-19. Subjects who had been exposed to COVID-19, were actively infected with it, or had recovered from it provided the deeply sampled blood TCRbeta repertoires that made up the dataset. A de-identified subject ID, COVID-19 status, age in years and sex were almost always included in the sample metadata. The prospective study material was composed of cDNA or gDNA derived from T cells, B-cell-depleted T cells, or PBMCs. HLA class I and class II types, where available, came from metadata supplied by the sample provider rather than from assay-based typing. The repertoires were released in a freely available public database intended as a resource for research on the immune response to SARS-CoV-2. The samples were drawn from the first 160 participants of the ongoing ImmuneRACE study and from about 1,200 subjects provided by 6 global collaborators.

As to this clone: No antigen is known for it. No much larger clonotype is one base removed from it; base qualities were not supplied.

Participants in the prospective study were aged about 18 to 89 years, lived in some 24 United States geographic areas, and enrolled through a virtual design. In the prospective study, participants were assigned to cohorts based on the clinical history participants reported in a screening survey and a study questionnaire. In the prospective study, mobile phlebotomists collected whole blood, serum and a nasopharyngeal or oropharyngeal swab from each participant. Participants in the prospective study had the option to provide additional blood draws and questionnaires over a roughly 2-month period. Before DNA extraction, prospective study blood samples were shipped either frozen or at room temperature. TCRbeta CDR3 regions were amplified from genomic DNA by means of the immunoSEQ Assay, a bias-controlled multiplex PCR. For the original study's pipeline: Nucleated cell counts per sample were estimated from amplification of reference gene primers within the assay. To quantify the absolute abundance of each unique TCRbeta CDR3 rearrangement, sequence reads were collapsed and filtered. For each sample, productive Simpson clonality was calculated as the square root of Simpson's diversity index across productive rearrangements. Imported from immuneACCESS, the table was reduced by TCRdb to in-frame sequences with V and J called. These copies leave out some clones; in studies compared against another copy, an unresolved V gene accounts for under half, and the cause of the remainder is not known. Clone size and the V and J calls come from that table; the DNA yielded D and trimming. The sample records roughly 430,000 clones, roughly 87% of which are singletons. Over 2% of the sample rests with the top ten.

Study-level results and caveats: How much clinical and demographic metadata was included differed by source and by participant, and the metadata was provided uncurated.

Its CDR3 holds 16 amino acids, cysteine through phenylalanine. The read is trimmed to its CDR3 DNA, 48 bases read in frame from base 1. Sequences SGHDT (CDR1) and YYEEEE (CDR2) are obtained from the germline V gene. Trimming takes 1 base off V and 4 bases off J; junction bases not matched to a gene: 10. This sequence uses TRBV5-6 and TRBJ1-2; 7 nucleotides in the junction match TRBD1. The sequence derives from a middle-aged woman with acute COVID-19. Sequences were obtained from PBMCs or T cells enriched from blood (not recorded which). The CDR3 loop reads CASSLFWEDRVYGYTF. The DNA sequence follows: TGTGCCAGCAGCTTGTTTTGGGAAGACAGGGTCTATGGCTACACCTTC.